Shown below are 30 T cell receptor beta chains from a single sample sequenced in a study of T-cell memory formation after mild COVID-19 (dated by TCRdb to about 2021). Library generation was performed with 5' RACE. For sequencing, an Illumina NovaSeq 6000 was employed. TCRdb reworked the public reads: Q25 trimming with fastp, MiXCR clone assembly, productive beta chains retained. Under each unique CDR3 protein, matching rows form one entry showing the most common genes and DNA. The sample has about half a million distinct CDR3 sequences on record, 18% of them singletons. The ten largest clones add up to about 12% of the sample. Sequencing was done on a sample of PBMCs or a T cell subset sorted from them (not recorded which). The receptor source for this set is an adult woman who had mild COVID-19 (a few samples of this study predate the infection). The sample titles of this study are shuffled in the database, so cell type and time point are left out; the donor was told from shared clones.

This clonotype was detected a few times. The V and J genes are TRBV7-3 and TRBJ2-5, with 9 bases fitting TRBD1. CDR1 is SGHTA, CDR2 FQGTGA, per germline. The CDR3 runs 15 residues. Trimming took 5 bases from V and 2 from J; bases not matched to a gene: 6. Written as DNA, the CDR3 is TGTGCCAGCAGCCTAAAGGGGACAGGGCAAGAGACCCAGTACTTC. Translated: CASSLKGTGQETQYF.

This clonotype occurred a few times. The CDR3 protein is CTSSQEVLAGYNEQFF. Here the CDR3 DNA reads TGCACCAGCAGCCAAGAGGTACTAGCGGGCTACAATGAGCAGTTCTTC. The V call is TRBV1, the J call TRBJ2-1; the listed D gene, TRBD2, was not tested against the DNA. TRBV1 is reported as a pseudogene. CDR3 size: 16 residues.

This rearrangement joins TRBV27 to TRBJ1-4; the D gene is possibly TRBD1 (5 bases). Germline V gene data show CDR1 as MNHEY and CDR2 as SMNVEV (reference sequence). V lost 2 bases, J lost 6 bases, and 19 bases lay in between. This CDR3 contains 17 residues. The DNA of the CDR3 is TGTGCCAGCAGTTTAGAACCGGCCAGGGAAGGGGATGAAAAACTGTTTTTT. This sequence encodes CASSLEPAREGDEKLFF.

This clonotype has just a few counts. The rearrangement joins TRBV7-8 to TRBJ2-5; D unresolved. Germline V gene sequence: CDR1 SGHVS, CDR2 FQNEAQ. CDR3 size: 16 residues. V dropped 1 base and J dropped 2 bases, with 14 bases sitting between them. The CDR3 loop reads CASSLGPGGLQETQYF. In DNA, the CDR3 is TGTGCCAGCAGCTTAGGCCCGGGCGGCCTACAAGAGACCCAGTACTTC.

In its sample, this clonotype was seen once. The chain recombines TRBV6-2 or TRBV6-3 with TRBJ2-2; D tentatively fits TRBD1 or TRBD2 (5 bases each). Trimming shortened V by 0 bases and J by 5 bases, and 16 bases separated the two germline ends. Germline assignment: CDR1 MNHEY and CDR2 SVGEGT. The CDR3 loop spans 17 amino acids. In DNA, the CDR3 is TGTGCCAGCAGTTACTCGGACCGGGGCCCACGGACCGGGGAGCTGTTTTTT. Translated, it gives CASSYSDRGPRTGELFF.

This clonotype was seen many times. The chain recombines TRBV6-6 with TRBJ2-1; D uncertain. With 6 bases removed from V and 2 bases from J, the gap between germline ends came to 5 bases. Germline V CDR1 and CDR2: MNHNY, SVGAGI (reference sequence). The CDR3 runs 12 residues. CDR3 in DNA: TGTGCCAGCAGGGGGACCTACAATGAGCAGTTCTTC. It translates to CASRGTYNEQFF.

This clonotype has a count of ten or more. The genes are TRBV2 and TRBJ2-1; the match to TRBD2 covers 8 bases. This CDR3 spans 17 amino acids. The germline V gene encodes CDR1 SNHLY and CDR2 FYNNEI. V shed 4 bases and J 8 bases; nucleotides not matched to a gene: 16. CDR3 amino acids: CASSVKAVGLVRHEQFF. The CDR3, as DNA: TGTGCCAGCAGTGTTAAAGCTGTGGGACTAGTAAGGCATGAGCAGTTCTTC.

The V and J genes are TRBV4-1 and TRBJ2-7; 7 bases are shared with TRBD1. CDR3 length equals 15 residues. Per the germline V gene, CDR1 is MGHRA and CDR2 is YSYEKL. The V and J ends lost 3 bases and 2 bases, in that order; junction bases with no gene match: 7. The CDR3 DNA reads as TGCGCCAGCAGCCAGCGACAGGGTGGAACCTACGAGCAGTACTTC. Encoded protein: CASSQRQGGTYEQYF.

V gene TRBV6-2 or TRBV6-3 combines with J gene TRBJ2-7; D is undetermined. This CDR3 has 13 residues. The ends were cut back, 7 bases at V and 2 bases at J, with 12 bases in the middle. Germline V gene sequence: CDR1 MNHEY, CDR2 SVGEGT. In DNA, the CDR3 is TGTGCCAGCACATCTCTTGAGACCTACGAGCAGTACTTC. Amino acids: CASTSLETYEQYF.

The CDR3 sequence is CAISEAGHLEQFF. The DNA of the CDR3 is TGTGCCATCAGTGAGGCGGGACACCTTGAGCAGTTCTTC. The rearrangement joins TRBV10-3 to TRBJ2-1; D may match TRBD1 or TRBD2 (6 bases each). Germline CDR1 and CDR2: ENHRY and SYGVKD. The germline V and J ends were trimmed by 2 bases and 9 bases, with 11 bases remaining between them. The CDR3 is made up of 13 amino acids.

This sequence joins TRBV3-1 and TRBJ2-5; D may be TRBD2 (6 bases). V shed 5 bases and J shed 3 bases, with 10 bases lying between them. From germline, CDR1 is LGHDT and CDR2 YNNKEL (reference sequence). This CDR3 spans 13 amino acids. The CDR3 here is CASSGTRKETQYF. The CDR3 DNA reads as TGTGCCAGCAGCGGGACTCGCAAAGAGACCCAGTACTTC.

The gene calls are TRBV6-1 and TRBJ1-1; a weak D match, TRBD1 (6 bases). This CDR3 is built from 15 residues. CDR1 MNHNS and CDR2 SASEGT come from the germline V gene. With 0 bases removed from V and 1 base from J, the gap between germline ends came to 9 bases. The CDR3 nucleotides are TGTGCCAGCAGTGAAGCAAGGACAGCGAACACTGAAGCTTTCTTT. Translation: CASSEARTANTEAFF.

The rearrangement joins TRBV24-1 to TRBJ2-1, with TRBD2 matching over 8 bases. CDR3 length equals 16 residues. Germline V gene lookup returns CDR1 KGHDR and CDR2 SFDVKD. V lost 2 bases, J lost 5 bases, and 7 bases stayed unmatched. The DNA for the CDR3 is TGTGCCACCAGTGATTGGGCGGGGGGCCCCCACAATGAGCAGTTCTTC. Its protein is CATSDWAGGPHNEQFF.

Regarding this clonotype: A read error may be the cause here, since a much bigger clone is one base away. The chain combines TRBV7-2 with TRBJ2-5; D is perhaps TRBD1 (5 bases). Germline V gene data show CDR1 as SGHTA and CDR2 as FQGNSA. The CDR3 extends over 16 amino acids. Trimming took 2 bases from V and 5 from J, leaving 18 bases between them. CDR3 coding DNA: TGTGCCAGCAGCTTAAGTTTTAGGGGTTCCCACGAGACCCAGTACTTC. Protein sequence: CASSLSFRGSHETQYF.

Only a few counts were recorded for this clonotype. This rearrangement joins TRBV30 to TRBJ2-7, with D perhaps matching TRBD2 (6 bases). Per germline, CDR1 GTSNPN and CDR2 SVGIG (reference sequence). V lost 3 bases and J lost 2, with 17 bases in between. This CDR3 spans 15 amino acids. The CDR3 nucleotides are TGTGCCTGGAGCGCGGGACGGCCGGGGACCTACGAGCAGTACTTC. Its translation is CAWSAGRPGTYEQYF.

This sequence joins TRBV4-3 and TRBJ1-5; D not certain. V lost 0 bases to trimming and J lost 2 bases, with 8 bases between them. Per the germline V gene, CDR1 is LGHNA and CDR2 is YSLEER. This CDR3 is built from 15 residues. The CDR3 is CASSQDARGNQPQHF. CDR3 in DNA: TGCGCCAGCAGCCAAGATGCTCGGGGCAATCAGCCCCAGCATTTT.

This clonotype has only one observation. The chain carries TRBV24-1 and TRBJ2-7, with D possibly being TRBD2 (6 bases). This CDR3 has 14 amino acids. Germline V gene lookup returns CDR1 KGHDR and CDR2 SFDVKD. V was cut by 5 bases and J by 4 bases, with 14 bases left in between. In DNA, the CDR3 is TGTGCCACCAGTGGGGGAGGAGAGGAGTACGAGCAGTACTTC. Protein product: CATSGGGEEYEQYF.

This clonotype was counted between two and nine times. V is TRBV3-1 and J is TRBJ2-1, with 8 bases identical to TRBD2. Germline assignment: CDR1 LGHDT and CDR2 YNNKEL (reference sequence). V shed 0 bases, J shed 0 bases, and the junction held 4 bases outside the gene matches. There are 17 residues in the CDR3. CDR3 amino acids: CASSQEIGGGSYNEQFF. In DNA, the CDR3 is TGTGCCAGCAGCCAAGAAATCGGGGGGGGCTCCTACAATGAGCAGTTCTTC.

This clonotype has more than one count but fewer than ten. This rearrangement joins TRBV4-1 to TRBJ2-3; no firm D call. The CDR3 loop spans 13 amino acids. V was trimmed by 6 bases and J by 0 bases, leaving 7 bases between them. Germline V gives CDR1 MGHRA, CDR2 YSYEKL. Here the CDR3 DNA reads TGCGCCAGCAGGCTAGGGAGCACAGATACGCAGTATTTT. It encodes CASRLGSTDTQYF.

The CDR3, as DNA: TGCGCCAGCAGCTTCGCCCCGGGGACGTCGACGGATACGCAGTATTTT. Amino acid sequence: CASSFAPGTSTDTQYF. This chain uses TRBV5-1 with TRBJ2-3, with D possibly being TRBD1 or TRBD2 (5 bases each). CDR1 SGHRS and CDR2 YFSETQ come from the germline V gene. This CDR3 is built from 16 residues. The V end lost 2 bases, the J end lost 6 bases, and 19 bases lay between the germline ends.

This clonotype was observed a few times. Here the CDR3 DNA reads TGTGCCACCACCTCTTACCCCGGGTCAGGGGGGTTCGATGAGCAGTTCTTC. The encoded protein is CATTSYPGSGGFDEQFF. The J gene is TRBJ2-1, the V gene TRBV15; D might be TRBD1 (7 bases). Between the trimmed V and J ends, which lost 7 bases and 8 bases, there was a span of 27 bases. Germline loops: CDR1 LNHNV, CDR2 YYDKDF (reference sequence). CDR3 size: 17 residues.

This clonotype has more than one count but fewer than ten. The chain carries TRBV6-1 and TRBJ1-2; a weak D match, TRBD1 (6 bases). The CDR3 runs 13 residues. Germline V gene lookup returns CDR1 MNHNS and CDR2 SASEGT. The V and J ends lost 7 bases and 4 bases respectively, with 13 bases between them. CDR3 residues: CASNLDRTYGYTF. As DNA, the CDR3 is TGTGCCAGCAACCTAGACAGGACCTATGGCTACACCTTC.

The genes are TRBV13 and TRBJ1-1, with unresolved D. The CDR3 has 13 residues. V gave up 1 base and J gave up 8 bases, with 11 bases separating them. CDR1 is PRHDT and CDR2 is FYEKMQ in the germline V gene (reference sequence). The chain's CDR3 is CASSLEVGGEAFF. CDR3 nucleotides: TGTGCCAGCAGCTTAGAAGTAGGCGGGGAAGCTTTCTTT. Filled out from reference TRBV13 and TRBJ1-1, the complete variable domain reads AAGVIQSPRHLIKEKRETATLKCYPIPRHDTVYWYQQGPGQDPQFLISFYEKMQSDKGSIPDRFSAQQFSDYHSELNMSSLELGDSALYFCASSLEVGGEAFFGQGTRLTVV.

The V and J genes are TRBV7-3 and TRBJ1-2, with TRBD1 matching 8 bases. The trim removed 5 bases at V and 4 bases at J, leaving 9 bases unmatched. This CDR3 comprises 15 residues. CDR1 is SGHTA and CDR2 is FQGTGA in the germline V gene. The CDR3: CASSPQGTGPYGYTF. For the CDR3, the DNA is TGTGCCAGCAGCCCACAGGGGACAGGCCCCTATGGCTACACCTTC.

This clonotype was observed at least ten times. The gene calls are TRBV5-4 and TRBJ2-5; 12 positions match TRBD2. Germline-derived CDR1 and CDR2 are SGHNT and YYREEE (reference sequence). J gave up 0 bases and V 4 bases, and 1 base lay outside the gene matches. The length of the CDR3 is 15 residues. This chain's CDR3 is CASSPSGGDQETQYF. The CDR3 DNA follows: TGTGCCAGCAGCCCTAGCGGGGGGGACCAAGAGACCCAGTACTTC.

This clonotype was found a few times. The J gene is TRBJ2-3, the V gene TRBV5-1; a weak D match, TRBD2 (6 bases). Trimming removed 0 bases from V and 1 base from J, with 18 bases in between. In germline, CDR1 is SGHRS, CDR2 YFSETQ. The CDR3 length is 18 residues. CDR3 in amino acids: CASSLGSVRGIGTDTQYF. The CDR3 DNA is TGCGCCAGCAGCTTGGGAAGTGTGCGGGGTATCGGCACAGATACGCAGTATTTT. Together with reference TRBV5-1 and TRBJ2-3, the CDR3 gives the full variable domain: KAGVTQTPRYLIKTRGQQVTLSCSPISGHRSVSWYQQTPGQGLQFLFEYFSETQRNKGNFPGRFSGRQFSNSRSEMNVSTLELGDSALYLCASSLGSVRGIGTDTQYFGPGTRLTVL.

The CDR3, as DNA: TGTGCCAGCAGCCTACGGGGTGTCGGGAGTAAGGGAAGTGAGCAGTTCTTC. This gives the protein CASSLRGVGSKGSEQFF. The chain carries TRBV7-2 and TRBJ2-1, with D possibly being TRBD2 (6 bases). CDR3 length equals 17 residues. Germline V lookup: CDR1 SGHTA, CDR2 FQGNSA. Trimming removed 5 bases from V and 9 bases from J, with 26 bases in between.

This chain uses TRBV7-9 with TRBJ1-1; D gene unclear. The germline V and J ends were trimmed by 8 bases and 1 base, with 23 bases remaining between them. Per germline, CDR1 SEHNR and CDR2 FQNEAQ (reference sequence). This CDR3 contains 17 residues. The DNA for the CDR3 is TGTGCCAGCGCCACGGTACCCGGGCCCCATGGGAACACTGAAGCTTTCTTT. It codes for CASATVPGPHGNTEAFF.

The chain recombines TRBV5-1 with TRBJ2-6; D might be TRBD1 (5 bases). The germline V gene encodes CDR1 SGHRS and CDR2 YFSETQ. V dropped 2 bases and J dropped 1 base, with 7 bases sitting between them. The CDR3 extends over 15 amino acids. The CDR3 DNA sequence: TGCGCCAGCAGCTTCCGACAGTCTGGGGCCAACGTCCTGACTTTC. Its translation: CASSFRQSGANVLTF.

The J gene is TRBJ2-7, the V gene TRBV7-9, with D perhaps matching TRBD2 (8 bases). CDR1 and CDR2 from the germline V gene are SEHNR and FQNEAQ (reference sequence). V was trimmed by 5 bases and J by 4 bases, leaving 18 bases between them. There are 15 residues in the CDR3. The CDR3 DNA reads TGTGCCAGCAGCCCACGGGACAGCGGGGGATACGAGCAGTACTTC. This codes for CASSPRDSGGYEQYF.